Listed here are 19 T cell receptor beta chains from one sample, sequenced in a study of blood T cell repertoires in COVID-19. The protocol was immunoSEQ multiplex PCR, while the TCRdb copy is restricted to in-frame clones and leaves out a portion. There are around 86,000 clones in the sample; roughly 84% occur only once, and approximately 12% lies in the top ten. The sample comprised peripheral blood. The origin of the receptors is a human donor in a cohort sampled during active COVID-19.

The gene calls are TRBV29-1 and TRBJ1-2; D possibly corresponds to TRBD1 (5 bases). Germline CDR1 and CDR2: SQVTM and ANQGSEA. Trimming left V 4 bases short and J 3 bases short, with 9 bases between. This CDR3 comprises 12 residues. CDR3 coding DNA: TGCAGCGTTGTATCGGGGGACTATGGCTACACCTTC. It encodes CSVVSGDYGYTF.

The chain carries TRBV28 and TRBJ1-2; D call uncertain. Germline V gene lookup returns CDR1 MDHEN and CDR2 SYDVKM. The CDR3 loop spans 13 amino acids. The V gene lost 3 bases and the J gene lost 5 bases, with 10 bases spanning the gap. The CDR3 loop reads CASSFSQSYGYTF. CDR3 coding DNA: TGTGCCAGCAGTTTCTCTCAGTCTTATGGCTACACCTTC.

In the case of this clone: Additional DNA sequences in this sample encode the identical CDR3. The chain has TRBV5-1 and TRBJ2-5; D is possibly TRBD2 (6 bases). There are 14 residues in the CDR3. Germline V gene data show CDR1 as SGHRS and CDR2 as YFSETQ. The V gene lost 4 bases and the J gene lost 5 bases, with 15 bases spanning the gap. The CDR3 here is CASSLGRGTETQYF. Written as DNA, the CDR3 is TGCGCCAGCAGCCTGGGACGGGGGACGGAGACCCAGTACTTC.

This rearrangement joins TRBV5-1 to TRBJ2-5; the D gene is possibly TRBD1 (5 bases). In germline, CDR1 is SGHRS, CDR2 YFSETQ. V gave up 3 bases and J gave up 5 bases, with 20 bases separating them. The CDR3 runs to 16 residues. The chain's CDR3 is CASSWGGKTAGETQYF. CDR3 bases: TGCGCCAGCAGCTGGGGCGGCAAGACCGCCGGGGAGACCCAGTACTTC. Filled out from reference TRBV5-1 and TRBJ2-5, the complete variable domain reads KAGVTQTPRYLIKTRGQQVTLSCSPISGHRSVSWYQQTPGQGLQFLFEYFSETQRNKGNFPGRFSGRQFSNSRSEMNVSTLELGDSALYLCASSWGGKTAGETQYFGPGTRLLVL.

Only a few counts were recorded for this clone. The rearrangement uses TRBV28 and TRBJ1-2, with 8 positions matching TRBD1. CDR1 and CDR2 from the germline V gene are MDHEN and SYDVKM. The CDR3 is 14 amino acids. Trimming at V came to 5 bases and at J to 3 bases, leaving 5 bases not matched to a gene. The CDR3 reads CASSLTGGDYGYTF. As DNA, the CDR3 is TGTGCCAGCAGTCTTACAGGGGGGGACTATGGCTACACCTTC.

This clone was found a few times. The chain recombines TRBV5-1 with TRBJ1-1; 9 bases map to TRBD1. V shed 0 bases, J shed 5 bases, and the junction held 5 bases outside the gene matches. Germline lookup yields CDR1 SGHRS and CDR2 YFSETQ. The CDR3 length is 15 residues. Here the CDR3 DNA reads TGCGCCAGCAGCTTGGAAGGGACAGGGTTTACTGAAGCTTTCTTT. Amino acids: CASSLEGTGFTEAFF.

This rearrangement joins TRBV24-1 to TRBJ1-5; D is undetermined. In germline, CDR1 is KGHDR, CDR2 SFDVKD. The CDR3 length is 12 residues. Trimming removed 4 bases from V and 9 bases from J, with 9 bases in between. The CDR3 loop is CATSDSGMPQHF. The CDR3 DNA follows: TGTGCCACCAGTGACTCGGGGATGCCCCAGCATTTT.

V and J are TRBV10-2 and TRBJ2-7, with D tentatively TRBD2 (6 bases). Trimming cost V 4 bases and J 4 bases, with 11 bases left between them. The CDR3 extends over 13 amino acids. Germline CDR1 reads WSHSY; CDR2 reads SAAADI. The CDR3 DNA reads TGCGCCAGCAGTGCCGGGAGTTATTACGAGCAGTACTTC. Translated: CASSAGSYYEQYF.

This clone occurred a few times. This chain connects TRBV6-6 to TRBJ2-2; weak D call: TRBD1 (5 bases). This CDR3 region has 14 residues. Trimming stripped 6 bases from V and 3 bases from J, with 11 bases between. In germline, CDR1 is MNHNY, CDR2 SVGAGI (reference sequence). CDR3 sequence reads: CASRSTGYTGELFF. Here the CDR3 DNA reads TGTGCCAGCAGAAGTACAGGATACACCGGGGAGCTGTTTTTT.

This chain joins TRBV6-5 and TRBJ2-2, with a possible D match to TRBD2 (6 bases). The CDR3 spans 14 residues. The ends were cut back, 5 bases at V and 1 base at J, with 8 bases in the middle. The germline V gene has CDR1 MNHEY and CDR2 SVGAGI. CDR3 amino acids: CASSRSGNTGELFF. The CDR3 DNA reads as TGTGCCAGCAGTCGTAGCGGGAACACCGGGGAGCTGTTTTTT.

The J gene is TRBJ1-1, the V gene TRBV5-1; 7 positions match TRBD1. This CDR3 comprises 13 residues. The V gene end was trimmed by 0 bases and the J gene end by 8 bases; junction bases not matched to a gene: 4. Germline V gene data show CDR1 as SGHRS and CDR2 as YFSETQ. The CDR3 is CASSLVQGQEAFF. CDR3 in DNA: TGCGCCAGCAGCTTGGTACAGGGACAGGAAGCTTTCTTT.

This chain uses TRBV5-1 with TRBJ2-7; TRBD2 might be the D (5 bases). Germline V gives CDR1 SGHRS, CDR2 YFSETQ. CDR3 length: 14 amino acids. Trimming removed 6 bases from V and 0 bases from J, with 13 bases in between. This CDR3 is CASKTEGGSYEQYF. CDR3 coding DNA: TGCGCCAGCAAAACCGAGGGCGGCTCCTACGAGCAGTACTTC. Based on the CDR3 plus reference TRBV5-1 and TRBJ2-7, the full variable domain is KAGVTQTPRYLIKTRGQQVTLSCSPISGHRSVSWYQQTPGQGLQFLFEYFSETQRNKGNFPGRFSGRQFSNSRSEMNVSTLELGDSALYLCASKTEGGSYEQYFGPGTRLTVT.

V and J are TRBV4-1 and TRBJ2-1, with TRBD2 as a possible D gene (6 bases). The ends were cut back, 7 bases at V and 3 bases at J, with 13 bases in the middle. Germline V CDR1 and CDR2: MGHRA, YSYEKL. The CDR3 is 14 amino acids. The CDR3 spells CASTDLASYNEQFF. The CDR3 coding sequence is TGCGCCAGCACGGACCTAGCGAGCTACAATGAGCAGTTCTTC.

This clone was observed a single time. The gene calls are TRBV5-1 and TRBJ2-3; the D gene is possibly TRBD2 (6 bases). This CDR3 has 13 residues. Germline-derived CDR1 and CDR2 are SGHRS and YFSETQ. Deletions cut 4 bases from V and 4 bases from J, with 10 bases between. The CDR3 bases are TGCGCCAGCAGCCCCGGAGGGTCAGATACGCAGTATTTT. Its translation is CASSPGGSDTQYF.

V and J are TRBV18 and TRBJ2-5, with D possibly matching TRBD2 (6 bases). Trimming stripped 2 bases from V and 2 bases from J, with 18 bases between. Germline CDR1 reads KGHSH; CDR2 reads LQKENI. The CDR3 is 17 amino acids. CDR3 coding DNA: TGTGCCAGCTCACCAGGATCTCGGGGGACCGGGCAAGAGACCCAGTACTTC. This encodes CASSPGSRGTGQETQYF.

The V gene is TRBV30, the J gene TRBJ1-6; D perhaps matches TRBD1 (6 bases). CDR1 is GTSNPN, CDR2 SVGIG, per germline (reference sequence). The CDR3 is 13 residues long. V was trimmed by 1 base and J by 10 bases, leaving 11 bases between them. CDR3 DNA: TGTGCCTGGAGTGGAGGGGGGGGCTCACCCCTCCACTTT. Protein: CAWSGGGGSPLHF. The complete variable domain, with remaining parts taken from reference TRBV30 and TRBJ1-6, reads SQTIHQWPATLVQPVGSPLSLECTVEGTSNPNLYWYRQAAGRGLQLLFYSVGIGQISSEVPQNLSASRPQDRQFILSSKKLLLSDSGFYLCAWSGGGGSPLHFGNGTRLTVT.

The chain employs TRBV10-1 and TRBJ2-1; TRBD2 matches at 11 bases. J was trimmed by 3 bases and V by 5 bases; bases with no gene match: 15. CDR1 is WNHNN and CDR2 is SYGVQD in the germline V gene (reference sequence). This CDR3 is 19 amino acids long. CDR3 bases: TGCGCCAGCAGTAAAAAGAGGCTAGCGGGGGGATCAAACTACAATGAGCAGTTCTTC. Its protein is CASSKKRLAGGSNYNEQFF.

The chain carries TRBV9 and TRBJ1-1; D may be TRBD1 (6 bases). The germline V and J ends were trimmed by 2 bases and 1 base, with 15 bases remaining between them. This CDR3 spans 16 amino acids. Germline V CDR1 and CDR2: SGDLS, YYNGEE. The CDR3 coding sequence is TGTGCCAGCAGCGTTTCACCCGGACAGAAGAACACTGAAGCTTTCTTT. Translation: CASSVSPGQKNTEAFF.

The CDR3 protein is CASSQNGGFGNTIYF. The CDR3 DNA follows: TGCGCCAGCAGCCAAAATGGAGGGTTTGGAAACACCATATATTTT. This chain links TRBV4-1 with TRBJ1-3; D gene ambiguous. The CDR3 runs to 15 residues. Germline V lookup: CDR1 MGHRA, CDR2 YSYEKL. The V end was cut by 2 bases, the J end by 3 bases, with 11 bases between.